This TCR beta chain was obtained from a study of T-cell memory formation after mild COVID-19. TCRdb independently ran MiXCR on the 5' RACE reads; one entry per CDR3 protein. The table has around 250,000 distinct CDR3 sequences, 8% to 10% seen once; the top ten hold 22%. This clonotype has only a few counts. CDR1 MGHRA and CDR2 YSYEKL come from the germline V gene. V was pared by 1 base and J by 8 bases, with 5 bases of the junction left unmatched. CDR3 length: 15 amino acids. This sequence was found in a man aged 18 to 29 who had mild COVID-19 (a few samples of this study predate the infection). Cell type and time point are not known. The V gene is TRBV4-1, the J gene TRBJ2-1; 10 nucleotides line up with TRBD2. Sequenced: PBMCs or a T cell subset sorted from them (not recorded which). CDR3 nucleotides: TGCGCCAGCAGCCAAGCCGAGCGGGAGGGCGATGAGCAGTTCTTC. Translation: CASSQAEREGDEQFF.